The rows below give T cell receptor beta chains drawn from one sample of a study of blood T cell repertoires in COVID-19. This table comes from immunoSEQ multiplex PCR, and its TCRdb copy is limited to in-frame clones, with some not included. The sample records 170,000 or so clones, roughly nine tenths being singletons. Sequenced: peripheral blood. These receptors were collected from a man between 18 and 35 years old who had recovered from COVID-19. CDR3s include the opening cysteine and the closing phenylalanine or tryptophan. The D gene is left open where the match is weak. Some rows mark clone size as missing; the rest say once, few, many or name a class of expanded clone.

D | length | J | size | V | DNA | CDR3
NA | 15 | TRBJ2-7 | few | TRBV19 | TGTGCCAGTAGTATAGGGCCGGGGAGCTCCTACGAGCAGTACTTC | CASSIGPGSSYEQYF
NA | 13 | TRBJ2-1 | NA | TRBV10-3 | TGTGCCATCAGTGTGGTTAGCTACAATGAGCAGTTCTTC | CAISVVSYNEQFF
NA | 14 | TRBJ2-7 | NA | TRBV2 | TGTGCCAGCAGTGGGGCAGGGTGGACCTACGAGCAGTACTTC | CASSGAGWTYEQYF
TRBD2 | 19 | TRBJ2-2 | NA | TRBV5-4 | TGTGCCAGCAGCTTGAGCTGGAGACTAGCCGGGACGAAAACCGGGGAGCTGTTTTTT | CASSLSWRLAGTKTGELFF
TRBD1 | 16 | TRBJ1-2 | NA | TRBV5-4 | TGTGCCAGCAGCACTGCTTCGGGACAGAATAACTATGGCTACACCTTC | CASSTASGQNNYGYTF
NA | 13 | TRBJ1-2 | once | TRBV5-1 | TGCGCCAGCAGCTTGGACGGGGACTATGGCTACACCTTC | CASSLDGDYGYTF
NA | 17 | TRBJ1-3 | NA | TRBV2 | TGTGCCAGCAGTGAGGGGGTTACAGGGATCTCTGGAAACACCATATATTTT | CASSEGVTGISGNTIYF
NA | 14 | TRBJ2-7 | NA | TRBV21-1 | TGTGCCAGCAGCCCAGGGCACCACCTCGGGACATGGTACTTC | CASSPGHHLGTWYF
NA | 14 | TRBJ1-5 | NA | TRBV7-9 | TGTGCCAGCAGCCCTGCAGAAGGGAGAGGGCCCCAGCATTTT | CASSPAEGRGPQHF
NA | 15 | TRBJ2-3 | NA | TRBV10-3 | TGTGCCATCAGTGAACGAGGTGGTGACACAGATACGCAGTATTTT | CAISERGGDTDTQYF
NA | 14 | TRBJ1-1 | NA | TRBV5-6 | TGTGCCAGCAGCTTGGATTCGGGATCTTATGAAGCTTTCTTT | CASSLDSGSYEAFF
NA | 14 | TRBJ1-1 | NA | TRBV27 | TGTGCCAGCAGTTTGGGCCTCTCGAACACTGAAGCTTTCTTT | CASSLGLSNTEAFF
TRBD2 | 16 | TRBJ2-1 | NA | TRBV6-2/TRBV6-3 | TGTGCCAGCAGTCTTCGTCCGGCTAGCGGGAGACCCGAGCAGTTCTTC | CASSLRPASGRPEQFF
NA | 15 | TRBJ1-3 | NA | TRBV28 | TGTGCCAGCAGTTTGGGCGGGACCTCTGGAAACACCATATATTTT | CASSLGGTSGNTIYF
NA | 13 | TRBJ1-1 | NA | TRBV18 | TGTGCCAGCTCAGGGGGGGGGAACACTGAAGCTTTCTTT | CASSGGGNTEAFF
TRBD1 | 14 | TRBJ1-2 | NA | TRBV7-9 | TGTGCCAGCAGCCTCGTCGACGGACAGGGATTATACACCTTC | CASSLVDGQGLYTF
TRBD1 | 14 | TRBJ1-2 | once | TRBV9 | TGTGCCAGCAGCGGTTTAGGACAGGGGTTTGGCTACACCTTC | CASSGLGQGFGYTF
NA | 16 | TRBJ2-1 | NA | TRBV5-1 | TGCGCCAGCAGCTTAGCGTGGGGTAGCGGATACAATGAGCAGTTCTTC | CASSLAWGSGYNEQFF
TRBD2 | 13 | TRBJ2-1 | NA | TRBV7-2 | TGTGCCAGCAGCTTAGATGGCGGGGGAGAGCAGTTCTTC | CASSLDGGGEQFF
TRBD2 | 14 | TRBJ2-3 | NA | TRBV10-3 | TGTGCCACCAGACGTTTACGGGAGGGAGATACGCAGTATTTT | CATRRLREGDTQYF
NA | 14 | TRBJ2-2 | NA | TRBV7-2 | TGTGCCAGCAGCTTAGCGCAGGCGAACGGGGAGCTGTTTTTT | CASSLAQANGELFF
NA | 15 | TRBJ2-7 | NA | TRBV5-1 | TGCGCCAGCAGCTTGGCGCAGGGAGGAACCTACGAGCAGTACTTC | CASSLAQGGTYEQYF
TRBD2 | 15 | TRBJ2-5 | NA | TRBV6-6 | TGTGCCAGCAGTTACTCGGGCCTCGGGGGGGGTTCCCAGTACTTC | CASSYSGLGGGSQYF
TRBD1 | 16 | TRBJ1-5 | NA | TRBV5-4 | TGTGCCAGCCCCCCCCTGACAGGGCTTCTCAATCAGCCCCAGCATTTT | CASPPLTGLLNQPQHF
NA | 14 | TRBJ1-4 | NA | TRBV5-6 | TGTGCCAGCAGCTTCAAGGGGGCTAATGAAAAACTGTTTTTT | CASSFKGANEKLFF
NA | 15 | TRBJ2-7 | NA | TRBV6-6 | TGTGCCAGCAGTTACTCGAGAGTGCCAATACGCGAGCAGTACTTC | CASSYSRVPIREQYF
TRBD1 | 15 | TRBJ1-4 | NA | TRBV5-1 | TGCGCCAGCAGCTTGGCAGGGGGCCGTAATGAAAAACTGTTTTTT | CASSLAGGRNEKLFF
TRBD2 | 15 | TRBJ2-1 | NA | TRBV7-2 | TGTGCCAGCAGCTTATCCGGGAGGGTCGAAAATGAGCAGTTCTTC | CASSLSGRVENEQFF
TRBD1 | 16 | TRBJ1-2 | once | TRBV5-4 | TGTGCCAGCAGTTTACCGGGACAGCAAGCTAACTATGGCTACACCTTC | CASSLPGQQANYGYTF
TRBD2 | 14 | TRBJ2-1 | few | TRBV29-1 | TGCAGCTTTCTACTAGCGGGAAGGTACAATGAGCAGTTCTTC | CSFLLAGRYNEQFF